This is a list of T cell receptor beta chains from one sample in a study of blood T cell repertoires in COVID-19. Here immunoSEQ multiplex PCR was the method, and the copy in TCRdb shows in-frame clones only, minus some. The sample carries approximately 150,000 clones, 87% recorded once. The source material was peripheral blood. These receptor sequences come from a woman in her fifties or sixties with active or convalescent COVID-19. The CDR3 runs from the conserved cysteine through the conserved F or W. D genes are given only for firm matches. The size entry is marked missing in some rows and otherwise reads once, few, many or a size class.

-	TRBV9	TRBJ1-5	-	TGTGCCAGCAGCGTAGACAGTGGGCGAAATCAGCCCCAGCATTTT	CASSVDSGRNQPQHF
-	TRBV3-1/TRBV3-2	TRBJ1-5	-	TGTGCCAGCAGCCAAGAATACAGCCGCAATCAGCCCCAGCATTTT	CASSQEYSRNQPQHF
-	TRBV9	TRBJ2-2	once	TGTGCCAGCAGGGTAAGCGCGAACACCGGGGAGCTGTTTTTT	CASRVSANTGELFF
-	TRBV5-1	TRBJ1-1	-	TGCGCCAGCGGCTGGGGAGAACTGAACACTGAAGCTTTCTTT	CASGWGELNTEAFF
TRBD1	TRBV2	TRBJ1-4	-	TGTGCCAGCAGTCGAAACAGGGGAACTAATGAAAAACTGTTTTTT	CASSRNRGTNEKLFF
-	TRBV7-2	TRBJ1-1	-	TGTGCCAGCAGCTTAGTCGCAGGACAGAACACTGAAGCTTTCTTT	CASSLVAGQNTEAFF
TRBD1	TRBV27	TRBJ1-2	once	TGTGCCAGCAGTTTCCTCCATCAGGAGGACAGGCCCAGTGACTATGGCTACACCTTC	CASSFLHQEDRPSDYGYTF
TRBD1	TRBV5-5	TRBJ1-6	once	TGTGCCAGCAGCTCCGGGACAGAGAACTCACCCCTCCACTTT	CASSSGTENSPLHF
-	TRBV28	TRBJ1-1	-	TGTGCCAGCAGCCTCAATACCCTCGAGGGTACTGAAGCTTTCTTT	CASSLNTLEGTEAFF
TRBD2	TRBV7-2	TRBJ2-3	-	TGTGCCAGCCGCGGGGGGGACCTCACGACAGATACGCAGTATTTT	CASRGGDLTTDTQYF
-	TRBV4-1	TRBJ2-7	-	TGCGCCAGCAGCCGAGGCGGAGGAAGCTCCTACGAGCAGTACTTC	CASSRGGGSSYEQYF
-	TRBV18	TRBJ2-7	few	TGTGCCAGCTCACCACAAGGTGGAGACTACGAGCAGTACTTC	CASSPQGGDYEQYF
TRBD2	TRBV5-6	TRBJ2-7	-	TGTGCCAGCAGCTTGAAGGGGCTAGCGGAGTTCTACGAGCAGTACTTC	CASSLKGLAEFYEQYF
TRBD1	TRBV7-2	TRBJ1-1	-	TGTGCCAGCAGCATGACAGGGGGCAAGAGTATGAACACTGAAGCTTTCTTT	CASSMTGGKSMNTEAFF
-	TRBV30	TRBJ1-3	-	TGTGCCTGGAGAGTTAGGGGCTCGGGAAACACCATATATTTT	CAWRVRGSGNTIYF
TRBD1	TRBV2	TRBJ2-7	-	TGTGCCAGCAGTGAGGGCAGGGGGAAGAACGAGCAGTACTTC	CASSEGRGKNEQYF
-	TRBV30	TRBJ2-7	few	TGTGCCGGGAGTAGCGGTTTCTACGAGCAGTACTTC	CAGSSGFYEQYF
-	TRBV4-1	TRBJ2-3	-	TGCGCCAGCAGCCAAGCGTTCGTAGCCTCTAGCACAGATACGCAGTATTTT	CASSQAFVASSTDTQYF
-	TRBV7-2	TRBJ1-1	few	TGTGCCAGCAGCTTAAGTCGGGTTGAAGCTTTCTTT	CASSLSRVEAFF
TRBD1	TRBV28	TRBJ1-1	-	TGTGCCAGCAGGACAGGGGCCCAGGGGGGCACTGAAGCTTTCTTT	CASRTGAQGGTEAFF
TRBD2	TRBV28	TRBJ2-7	-	TGTGCCAGCAGCCTGGGGGCTAGCGGGAGTTACGAGCAGTACTTC	CASSLGASGSYEQYF
TRBD1	TRBV10-3	TRBJ2-1	-	TGTGCCATGAGGGACAGGGACTCCTACAATGAGCAGTTCTTC	CAMRDRDSYNEQFF
-	TRBV19	TRBJ1-1	-	TGTGCCAGTAGTATAGATCCGGGAGACACTGAAGCTTTCTTT	CASSIDPGDTEAFF
-	TRBV5-1	TRBJ2-7	-	TGCGCCAGCAGCTTGTCGACAGGTCCTACCTACGAGCAGTACTTC	CASSLSTGPTYEQYF
-	TRBV9	TRBJ2-2	-	TGTGCCAGCAGCGTCGACATCACCGGGGAGCTGTTTTTT	CASSVDITGELFF
-	TRBV25-1	TRBJ2-3	-	TGTGCCAGCAGTGAATATAGGACTAAAGATACGCAGTATTTT	CASSEYRTKDTQYF
-	TRBV6-5	TRBJ1-2	-	TGTGCCAGCAGTTACACAGCACAATCGAACTATGGCTACACCTTC	CASSYTAQSNYGYTF
-	TRBV9	TRBJ2-2	-	TGTGCCAGCAGCGTAGCGGGCACCGGGGAGCTGTTTTTT	CASSVAGTGELFF
TRBD2	TRBV4-2	TRBJ2-3	-	TGTGCCAGCAGCCACTTTAGCGGGGGGAGTGGCACAGATACGCAGTATTTT	CASSHFSGGSGTDTQYF
TRBD1	TRBV6-2/TRBV6-3	TRBJ1-1	few	TGTGCCAGCAGCCAACCGCCGGGACAGAAGAACACTGAAGCTTTCTTT	CASSQPPGQKNTEAFF
-	TRBV6-5	TRBJ1-3	-	TGTGCCAGCAGTTACGGACAGCCTGGAAACACCATATATTTT	CASSYGQPGNTIYF
TRBD1	TRBV3-1/TRBV3-2	TRBJ2-7	-	TGTGCCAGCAGCTTCCTGGACAGGGATGGGGAGCAGTACTTC	CASSFLDRDGEQYF
TRBD2	TRBV7-2	TRBJ2-1	-	TGTGCCAGCAGCTTAGCGCTAGTGGGTAGCGGGGGGGGTAATGAGCAGTTCTTC	CASSLALVGSGGGNEQFF
-	TRBV7-2	TRBJ2-2	-	TGTGCCAGCAGCTTAGCGCTCGGGAACACCGGGGAGCTGTTTTTT	CASSLALGNTGELFF
TRBD2	TRBV6-5	TRBJ2-1	-	TGTGCCAGCCCTCCCCGGGTAGCGGGAGACCGGGAGCAGTTCTTC	CASPPRVAGDREQFF
TRBD1	TRBV18	TRBJ1-3	-	TGTGCCAGCTCACCACGACAGGGAAATACTGGAAACACCATATATTTT	CASSPRQGNTGNTIYF